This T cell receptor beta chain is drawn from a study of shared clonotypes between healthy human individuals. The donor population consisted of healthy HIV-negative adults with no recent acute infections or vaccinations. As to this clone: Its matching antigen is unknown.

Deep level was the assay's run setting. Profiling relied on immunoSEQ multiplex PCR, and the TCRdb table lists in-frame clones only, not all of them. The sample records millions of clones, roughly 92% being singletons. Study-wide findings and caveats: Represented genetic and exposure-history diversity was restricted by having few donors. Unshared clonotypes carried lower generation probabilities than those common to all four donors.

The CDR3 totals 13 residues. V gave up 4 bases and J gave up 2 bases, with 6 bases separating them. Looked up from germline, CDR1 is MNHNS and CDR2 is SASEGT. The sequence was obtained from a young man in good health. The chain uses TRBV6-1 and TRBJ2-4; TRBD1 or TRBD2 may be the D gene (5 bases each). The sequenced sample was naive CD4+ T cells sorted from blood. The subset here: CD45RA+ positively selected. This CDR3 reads CASSGGSKNIQYF. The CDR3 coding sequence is TGTGCCAGCAGTGGGGGGTCCAAAAACATTCAGTACTTC.